This note documents a single T cell receptor beta chain sequence. A read error may be the cause here, since a much bigger clone is one base away. Two-round multiplex PCR amplified TCR beta CDR3 from genomic DNA. The first round of PCR was done with primers that matched each TRBV and TRBJ gene. TCRdb analysed the multiplex PCR reads with MiXCR anew, one entry per CDR3 protein. Here the sample spans some 34,000 distinct CDR3 sequences, under 40% being singletons. This sample is part of a study of prognosis after radiotherapy for stage I lung cancer. Looking at the study overall: Operability status for all non-small cell lung cancer patients was recorded as medically inoperable. Of the patients, seven had squamous cell carcinoma and fewer than 15 had adenocarcinoma tumors.

CDR3 length: 15 residues. The germline CDR1 and CDR2 sequences are SGHVS and FQNEAQ. This TCR was recovered from a donor aged 50 or older with non-small cell lung cancer. This rearrangement joins TRBV7-8 to TRBJ2-2, with 11 positions matching TRBD1. With the DNA end fitting TRBJ1-4 better, the J assignment may be wrong. The sequences come from PBMCs, collected before or after stereotactic body radiation therapy (not recorded which). CDR3 nucleotide sequence: TGTGCCAGCAGCTTGGGGACAGGGGGTTATGAAAAACTGTTTTTT. Translated, it gives CASSLGTGGYEKLFF.